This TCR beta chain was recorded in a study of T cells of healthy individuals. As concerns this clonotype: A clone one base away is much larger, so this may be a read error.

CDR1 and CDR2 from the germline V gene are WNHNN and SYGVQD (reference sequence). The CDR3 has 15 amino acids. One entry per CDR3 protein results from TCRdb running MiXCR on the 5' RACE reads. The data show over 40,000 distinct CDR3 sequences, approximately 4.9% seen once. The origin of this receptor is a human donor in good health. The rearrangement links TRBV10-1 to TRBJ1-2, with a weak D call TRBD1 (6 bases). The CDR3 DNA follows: TGCGCCAGCAGGTCCTCCGGGACACCTAACTATGGCTACAACTTC. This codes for CASRSSGTPNYGYNF.